This T cell receptor (beta chain) is from a study of T-cell reconstitution after alpha-beta-depleted transplantation in children. Study results and caveats: At the one-year point after transplant, T-cell counts and TCRbeta diversity were found to come mostly from T cells that had been newly produced. Elevated TCRbeta diversity at day 60 was traced, in some patients, to surviving recipient T cells and thymic progenitors. In patients about two months after transplant, alpha-beta T cells reportedly arose from several hundred expanded graft clones.

CDR3 length equals 13 residues. The V gene lost 5 bases and the J gene lost 3 bases, with 11 bases spanning the gap. Germline CDR1 DFQATT, CDR2 SNEGSKA (reference sequence). As it was prepared, the TCRbeta library received unique molecular identifiers. TCRdb recomputed calls from the PCR reads with MiXCR, one row per CDR3 protein. The table records some 140,000 distinct CDR3 sequences, roughly 10% of them present only once. Concerning this clonotype: Its antigen is still unknown.

The receptor was derived from a girl less than two years old who had a stem cell transplant for combined immunodeficiency, so the T cells may come from the graft donor. This chain joins TRBV20-1 and TRBJ1-5; D might be TRBD1 (6 bases). The sample was PBMCs, mostly from graft donor cells, taken 180 days after TCRalphabeta/CD19-depleted stem cell transplant. The CDR3 nucleotides are TGCAGTGCTGCAACAGGGTACAATCAGCCCCAGCATTTT. Translating gives CSAATGYNQPQHF.